This T cell receptor beta chain was found in a study of T cells in Graves' hyperthyroidism and ophthalmopathy. V lost 3 bases to trimming and J lost 6 bases; unmatched junction nucleotides: 7. The CDR3 sequence is 14 residues long. CDR1 is LNHNV, CDR2 YYDKDF, per germline (reference sequence). This clonotype has a count of ten or more. The source material, RNA transcripts, was used to amplify TCR beta CDR3 regions. First-round RT-PCR of the TCR CDR3 relied on the HTBI primer set. Each CDR3 protein gets one entry after TCRdb re-called the multiplex PCR reads with MiXCR. The table records around 350,000 distinct CDR3 sequences, about 18% of them present only once.

Sequencing was done on a sample of blood. The chain recombines TRBV15 with TRBJ2-7, with 8 positions matching TRBD2. The sequence was collected from a young woman with Graves' hyperthyroidism. The CDR3 DNA is TGTGCCACCAGCAGGATCGGGGGGGACCGCGAGCAGTACTTC. Encoded protein: CATSRIGGDREQYF.